This passage covers 30 T cell receptor beta chains from one sample sequenced in a study of T cell responses to AZD1222 COVID-19 vaccine. Sequenced by immunoSEQ multiplex PCR; TCRdb stores in-frame clones only, minus some. This sample yields around 100,000 clones, of which around 89% are seen a single time; under 2% belongs to the top ten. The sequencing here drew on peripheral blood, taken on day 0 of AZD1222 vaccination. The source of these receptors is an adult in good health.

The rearrangement uses TRBV7-9 and TRBJ2-1; a weak D match, TRBD2 (5 bases). Trimming removed 8 bases from V and 0 bases from J, with 11 bases in between. The CDR3 runs 14 residues. Germline V gene sequence: CDR1 SEHNR, CDR2 FQNEAQ (reference sequence). CDR3 nucleotides: TGTGCCAGCCAGGACTCAAGCTCCTACAATGAGCAGTTCTTC. Its translation is CASQDSSSYNEQFF. The full variable domain, completed using reference TRBV7-9 and TRBJ2-1, is DTGVSQNPRHKITKRGQNVTFRCDPISEHNRLYWYRQTLGQGPEFLTYFQNEAQLEKSRLLSDRFSAERPKGSFSTLEIQRTEQGDSAMYLCASQDSSSYNEQFFGPGTRLTVL.

The table lists this clone with a few counts. CDR3 sequence reads: CAGGGRLYEQYF. The CDR3, as DNA: TGTGCCGGGGGCGGTAGACTCTACGAGCAGTACTTC. The J gene is TRBJ2-7, the V gene TRBV6-6, with D perhaps TRBD1 (6 bases). This CDR3 spans 12 amino acids. The V gene's germline CDR1 is MNHNY and CDR2 SVGAGI (reference sequence). Trimming shortened V by 11 bases and J by 3 bases, and 14 bases separated the two germline ends.

The gene calls are TRBV14 and TRBJ2-7; 7 nucleotides match TRBD1. This CDR3 spans 13 amino acids. The junction had 5 bases not matched to a gene; V was cut back by 0 bases and J by 9 bases. Germline CDR1 is SGHDN and CDR2 is FVKESK. The CDR3 loop reads CASSQDVPGGQYF. CDR3 bases: TGTGCCAGCAGCCAAGATGTCCCAGGGGGGCAGTACTTC.

The chain couples TRBV29-1 to TRBJ1-1, with 9 nucleotides matching TRBD1. The CDR3 has 14 residues. Germline values: CDR1 SQVTM, CDR2 ANQGSEA. V trimming: 5 bases; J trimming: 5 bases; junction bases outside the gene matches: 9. The CDR3 region is CSVTRDRVFTEAFF. The CDR3 DNA reads TGCAGCGTTACCCGGGACAGGGTATTTACTGAAGCTTTCTTT.

The count of this clone is one. The J gene is TRBJ2-1, the V gene TRBV5-6; D gene unclear. V was pared by 4 bases and J by 4 bases, with 6 bases between. The CDR3 length is 12 residues. CDR1 and CDR2 from the germline V gene are SGHDT and YYEEEE. DNA for the CDR3: TGTGCCAGCAGCCCGGGTTACAATGAGCAGTTCTTC. Protein product: CASSPGYNEQFF.

The rearrangement joins TRBV4-3 to TRBJ1-2, with TRBD1 as a possible D gene (5 bases). Germline lookup yields CDR1 LGHNA and CDR2 YSLEER. V was shortened by 1 base and J by 8 bases, with 14 bases between the two germline ends. This CDR3 has 14 amino acids. The CDR3 reads CASSQVRGSRGYTF. The DNA for the CDR3 is TGCGCCAGCAGCCAAGTTAGGGGTTCCAGGGGCTACACCTTC.

The chain recombines TRBV4-2 with TRBJ2-3; 7 bases fit TRBD2. This CDR3 region has 16 residues. The V and J ends lost 6 bases and 6 bases, in that order; junction bases with no gene match: 15. CDR1 is LGHNA and CDR2 is YNFKEQ in the germline V gene. Written as DNA, the CDR3 is TGTGCCAGCAGATCCCTCGGAGCGGGAACCGTCGATACGCAGTATTTT. Translating gives CASRSLGAGTVDTQYF.

The chain has TRBV7-9 and TRBJ2-2; 14 nucleotides agree with TRBD2. The trim removed 5 bases at V and 2 bases at J, leaving 7 bases unmatched. The CDR3 loop spans 18 amino acids. Germline loops: CDR1 SEHNR, CDR2 FQNEAQ (reference sequence). DNA for the CDR3: TGTGCCAGCAGCCCCGGGACTAGCGGGAGAACTAACACCGGGGAGCTGTTTTTT. It codes for CASSPGTSGRTNTGELFF. Complete variable domain (other parts from reference TRBV7-9 and TRBJ2-2): DTGVSQNPRHKITKRGQNVTFRCDPISEHNRLYWYRQTLGQGPEFLTYFQNEAQLEKSRLLSDRFSAERPKGSFSTLEIQRTEQGDSAMYLCASSPGTSGRTNTGELFFGEGSRLTVL.

The V call is TRBV19, the J call TRBJ1-1; perhaps TRBD1 as D (5 bases). Germline-derived CDR1 and CDR2 are LNHDA and SQIVND (reference sequence). The ends were cut back, 1 base at V and 2 bases at J, with 8 bases in the middle. CDR3 size: 14 residues. Written as DNA, the CDR3 is TGTGCCAGTAGTATAGCGGGGGGAAACACTGAAGCTTTCTTT. Encoded protein: CASSIAGGNTEAFF.

V is TRBV6-2 or TRBV6-3 and J is TRBJ2-7; D possibly corresponds to TRBD2 (6 bases). This CDR3 region has 15 residues. V was cut by 2 bases and J by 7 bases, with 18 bases left in between. The germline CDR1 and CDR2 sequences are MNHEY and SVGEGT. In nucleotides, the CDR3 is TGTGCCAGCAGTTACGGGGGGACGGCCGCCGCGGAGCAGTACTTC. Its protein product is CASSYGGTAAAEQYF.

Details on this clone: One end of the junction varies from germline; a read error may be responsible. The chain uses TRBV2 and TRBJ1-2; D remains unclear. Germline CDR1 reads SNHLY; CDR2 reads FYNNEI. The CDR3 length is 14 residues. As DNA, the CDR3 is TGTGCCACCAGTGCAGAGACATCGAACTATGGCTACACCTTC. It yields the protein CATSAETSNYGYTF.

This clone was recorded once. This chain uses TRBV19 with TRBJ1-1; no firm D call. The V and J ends lost 5 bases and 0 bases respectively, with 13 bases between them. Germline-derived CDR1 and CDR2 are LNHDA and SQIVND (reference sequence). The CDR3 consists of 15 residues. CDR3 sequence: CASSVPGFMNTEAFF. The DNA for the CDR3 is TGTGCCAGTAGTGTTCCTGGGTTCATGAACACTGAAGCTTTCTTT.

V gene TRBV19 combines with J gene TRBJ1-1; D is unresolved. The CDR3 is 15 residues long. Germline CDR1 is LNHDA and CDR2 is SQIVND (reference sequence). V was pared by 4 bases and J by 0 bases, with 12 bases between. CDR3 protein: CASSSWEPLNTEAFF. DNA of the CDR3: TGTGCCAGTAGTAGTTGGGAGCCCCTGAACACTGAAGCTTTCTTT. Full variable domain (missing parts from reference TRBV19 and TRBJ1-1): DGGITQSPKYLFRKEGQNVTLSCEQNLNHDAMYWYRQDPGQGLRLIYYSQIVNDFQKGDIAEGYSVSREKKESFPLTVTSAQKNPTAFYLCASSSWEPLNTEAFFGQGTRLTVV.

The CDR3 loop reads CASSTWGQGTDTQYF. The CDR3 DNA reads TGTGCCAGCAGCACGTGGGGACAGGGTACAGATACGCAGTATTTT. V gene TRBV5-4 combines with J gene TRBJ2-3; 9 bases line up with TRBD1. The CDR3 has 15 residues. CDR1 and CDR2 (germline): SGHNT, YYREEE (reference sequence). V shed 4 bases, J shed 3 bases, and the junction held 6 bases outside the gene matches.

The V call is TRBV11-3, the J call TRBJ2-4; 7 bases align to TRBD2. Germline CDR1 and CDR2: SGHNT and YENEEA. The CDR3 is 16 amino acids. V lost 1 base and J lost 2; bases outside the gene matches: 5. CDR3 sequence reads: CASSLVGGITKNIQYF. The CDR3 DNA reads as TGTGCCAGCAGCTTAGTCGGGGGGATAACCAAAAACATTCAGTACTTC.

The J gene is TRBJ1-5, the V gene TRBV28; D remains ambiguous. The V end lost 6 bases, the J end lost 1 base, and 13 bases lay between the germline ends. Looked up from germline, CDR1 is MDHEN and CDR2 is SYDVKM. The CDR3 runs 15 residues. In nucleotides, the CDR3 is TGTGCCAGCAGCCAGTTAGGTTCAAGCAATCAGCCCCAGCATTTT. Encoded protein: CASSQLGSSNQPQHF.

This chain connects TRBV4-3 to TRBJ2-4; TRBD2 matches at 7 bases. This CDR3 has 17 amino acids. Germline trimming cut 0 bases from V and 0 bases from J; bases unmatched to any gene: 5. Germline CDR1 LGHNA, CDR2 YSLEER. CDR3 DNA sequence: TGCGCCAGCAGCCAAGACCCTAGCGGTATAGCCAAAAACATTCAGTACTTC. Translating it yields CASSQDPSGIAKNIQYF.

CDR3 sequence: CASSPGGGGNEQFF. The CDR3 DNA sequence: TGTGCCAGCAGTCCAGGGGGCGGGGGCAATGAGCAGTTCTTC. The gene calls are TRBV27 and TRBJ2-1; TRBD1 is a possible D gene (8 bases). There are 14 residues in the CDR3. Germline V gene data show CDR1 as MNHEY and CDR2 as SMNVEV (reference sequence). V dropped 5 bases and J dropped 6 bases, with 14 bases sitting between them.

V is TRBV2 and J is TRBJ1-5; 7 bases fit TRBD1. V lost 7 bases, J lost 7 bases, and 13 bases stayed unmatched. This CDR3 spans 15 amino acids. Germline V lookup: CDR1 SNHLY, CDR2 FYNNEI. In nucleotides, the CDR3 is TGTGCCAGCAAGATGGAGGGGGCATCCAACCAGCCCCAGCATTTT. This encodes CASKMEGASNQPQHF. Combining the CDR3 with reference TRBV2 and TRBJ1-5 gives the whole variable domain EPEVTQTPSHQVTQMGQEVILRCVPISNHLYFYWYRQILGQKVEFLVSFYNNEISEKSEIFDDQFSVERPDGSNFTLKIRSTKLEDSAMYFCASKMEGASNQPQHFGDGTRLSIL.

This chain connects TRBV30 to TRBJ1-1; D is ambiguous. The CDR3 runs 14 residues. Germline CDR1 and CDR2: GTSNPN and SVGIG (reference sequence). Trimming removed 3 bases from V and 0 bases from J, with 11 bases in between. The CDR3 DNA sequence: TGTGCCTGGAGCGACATAGCGGTGAACACTGAAGCTTTCTTT. Amino acid sequence: CAWSDIAVNTEAFF.

The rearrangement joins TRBV19 to TRBJ1-4; D possibly corresponds to TRBD1 (6 bases). Germline CDR1 and CDR2: LNHDA and SQIVND (reference sequence). V was shortened by 5 bases and J by 5 bases, with 12 bases between the two germline ends. This CDR3 has 14 residues. Here the CDR3 reads CASSWGAGNEKLFF. The CDR3 DNA sequence: TGTGCCAGTAGTTGGGGGGCAGGGAATGAAAAACTGTTTTTT.

Of note for this clone: Additional DNA sequences in this sample encode the identical CDR3. The chain combines TRBV7-9 with TRBJ2-7; no clear D. The CDR3 sequence is 11 residues long. Trimming left V 5 bases short and J 0 bases short, with 2 bases between. Germline CDR1 is SEHNR and CDR2 is FQNEAQ (reference sequence). The CDR3 region is CASSPSYEQYF. CDR3 DNA sequence: TGTGCCAGCAGCCCCTCCTACGAGCAGTACTTC.

The chain employs TRBV2 and TRBJ2-7; 8 bases line up with TRBD1. Germline CDR1 SNHLY, CDR2 FYNNEI. The CDR3 covers 13 residues. Trimming at V came to 4 bases and at J to 7 bases, leaving 6 bases not matched to a gene. This CDR3 reads CASSAQGAREQYF. The CDR3 DNA reads as TGTGCCAGCAGTGCGCAGGGGGCGCGGGAGCAGTACTTC. The full variable domain, with the rest looked up from reference TRBV2 and TRBJ2-7, is EPEVTQTPSHQVTQMGQEVILRCVPISNHLYFYWYRQILGQKVEFLVSFYNNEISEKSEIFDDQFSVERPDGSNFTLKIRSTKLEDSAMYFCASSAQGAREQYFGPGTRLTVT.

The CDR3 region is CAISEPGQTRYEQYF. The CDR3 DNA reads TGTGCCATCAGTGAACCGGGACAGACCCGATACGAGCAGTACTTC. The J gene is TRBJ2-7, the V gene TRBV10-3; 7 nucleotides match TRBD1. CDR3 size: 15 residues. With V trimmed by 3 bases and J by 4 bases, 9 bases remained unmatched. The germline gives CDR1 ENHRY, CDR2 SYGVKD.

This sequence joins TRBV2 and TRBJ1-2; D gene uncertain. The CDR3 contains 9 residues. Germline V CDR1 and CDR2: SNHLY, FYNNEI. Trimming stripped 4 bases from V and 8 bases from J, with 2 bases between. The CDR3 region has the DNA TGTGCCAGCAGTGTCGGCTACACCTTC. Its protein product is CASSVGYTF.

The chain links TRBV6-5 to TRBJ2-7, with D perhaps matching TRBD1 (5 bases). The CDR3 spans 14 residues. The ends were cut back, 6 bases at V and 5 bases at J, with 17 bases in the middle. CDR1 and CDR2 (germline): MNHEY, SVGAGI. CDR3 nucleotides: TGTGCCAGCAGGACCACTTTTTCCAGGGACGAGCAGTACTTC. This gives the protein CASRTTFSRDEQYF.

V and J are TRBV28 and TRBJ1-1; 9 nucleotides align to TRBD1. CDR1 and CDR2 from the germline V gene are MDHEN and SYDVKM. V dropped 6 bases and J dropped 6; count of bases not matched to a gene: 14. The CDR3 is made up of 16 amino acids. CDR3 nucleotide sequence: TGTGCCAGCAGACCCCCTCTGGGGACAGGGACTGCTGAAGCTTTCTTT. Translated: CASRPPLGTGTAEAFF.

The table lists this clone with a few counts. The V gene is TRBV21-1, the J gene TRBJ1-6; no check of the table's D call, TRBD1, against the DNA was made. TRBV21-1 constitutes a pseudogene. This CDR3 region has 17 residues. The DNA for the CDR3 is TGTGCCAGCAGCACTCGACAGGGAGCCGGATATAATTCACCCCTCCACTTT. This sequence encodes CASSTRQGAGYNSPLHF.

This chain joins TRBV13 and TRBJ1-1; D is possibly TRBD1 (5 bases). CDR3 size: 15 residues. Looked up from germline, CDR1 is PRHDT and CDR2 is FYEKMQ (reference sequence). Trimming took off 6 bases at V and 0 bases at J, with 14 bases between the two ends. The CDR3 DNA sequence: TGTGCCAGCAGTTTCCGGAGCAGGGTGAACACTGAAGCTTTCTTT. It is translated as CASSFRSRVNTEAFF.

The chain recombines TRBV4-2 with TRBJ1-2; tentatively, D is TRBD1 (5 bases). Germline loops: CDR1 LGHNA, CDR2 YNFKEQ. There are 16 residues in the CDR3. Trimming pared 3 bases from V and 4 bases from J, leaving 18 bases between. DNA of the CDR3: TGTGCCAGCAGCCACGAAGGGACGGGAGCTTTCTATGGCTACACCTTC. This translates into CASSHEGTGAFYGYTF.